These 7 T cell receptor beta chains came from one sample sequenced in a study of cytomegalovirus exposure and HLA in healthy donors. 13 Jbeta primers and 60 Vbeta primers were used for the PCR. Using immunoSEQ multiplex PCR, the repertoire was profiled, and TCRdb retains in-frame clones only, with some absent. The table has around 130,000 clones, 60% to 85% seen once. The specimen was PBMCs. Receptor source: a man aged 30 to 39 in good health and CMV-seronegative.

V usage is TRBV4-1 and J usage is TRBJ2-7; D is unresolved. The germline V gene encodes CDR1 MGHRA and CDR2 YSYEKL. The length of the CDR3 is 11 residues. Trimming took off 1 base at V and 6 bases at J, with 4 bases between the two ends. DNA of the CDR3: TGCGCCAGCAGCCAAGCCGGCGAGCAGTACTTC. Amino acids: CASSQAGEQYF.

The rearrangement joins TRBV25-1 to TRBJ1-5; unclear D gene. The CDR3 has 16 amino acids. V shed 3 bases and J shed 5 bases, with 17 bases lying between them. The germline gives CDR1 MGHDK, CDR2 SYGVNS. The CDR3 here is CASSDQPAGADQPQHF. In DNA, the CDR3 is TGTGCCAGCAGTGACCAGCCGGCAGGCGCAGATCAGCCCCAGCATTTT.

This clone was seen just once. The rearrangement links TRBV2 to TRBJ2-3; 7 nucleotides line up with TRBD2. CDR3 length equals 16 residues. Unmatched junction bases numbered 12, after V lost 5 bases and J lost 4 bases. Germline V gene sequence: CDR1 SNHLY, CDR2 FYNNEI. CDR3 protein: CASSRLQRGSADTQYF. The DNA of the CDR3 is TGTGCCAGCAGTCGTCTCCAGCGGGGTAGTGCAGATACGCAGTATTTT.

This chain joins TRBV2 and TRBJ2-2; possibly TRBD1 for D (6 bases). The germline V gene has CDR1 SNHLY and CDR2 FYNNEI. CDR3 length: 15 residues. V was pared by 3 bases and J by 5 bases, with 13 bases between. Here the CDR3 DNA reads TGTGCCAGCAGTGAGAGCGGACAGAGAACCGGGGAGCTGTTTTTT. Translation: CASSESGQRTGELFF. Full variable domain (missing parts from reference TRBV2 and TRBJ2-2): EPEVTQTPSHQVTQMGQEVILRCVPISNHLYFYWYRQILGQKVEFLVSFYNNEISEKSEIFDDQFSVERPDGSNFTLKIRSTKLEDSAMYFCASSESGQRTGELFFGEGSRLTVL.

With regard to this clone: The CDR3 does not end in the conserved phenylalanine or tryptophan, so this is likely a read error. V and J are TRBV28 and TRBJ1-2; 10 bases align to TRBD1. Germline trimming cut 6 bases from V and 8 bases from J; bases unmatched to any gene: 6. The CDR3 has 13 amino acids. The V gene's germline CDR1 is MDHEN and CDR2 SYDVKM. CDR3 bases: TGTGCCAGCAGGCGGGACAGGGGAGGAGGCTACACCGTC. It codes for CASRRDRGGGYTV.

This chain links TRBV30 with TRBJ2-7, with TRBD1 matching over 10 bases. Germline CDR1 reads GTSNPN; CDR2 reads SVGIG (reference sequence). The CDR3 has 14 amino acids. The V and J ends lost 4 bases and 5 bases, in that order; junction bases with no gene match: 8. The CDR3 coding sequence is TGTGCCTGGACTTCGGGACAGGGGCCGCACGAGCAGTACTTC. Protein sequence: CAWTSGQGPHEQYF.

The chain couples TRBV10-3 to TRBJ2-2; 7 nucleotides agree with TRBD2. V was clipped by 8 bases and J by 10 bases; unmatched bases: 7. The CDR3 runs to 12 residues. Per germline, CDR1 ENHRY and CDR2 SYGVKD. The CDR3 DNA reads TGTGCCATCCTCCGGGGGGAGCAGGAGCTGTTTTTT. This codes for CAILRGEQELFF.